This is a list of T cell receptor beta chains from one sample in a study of beta chain features in type 1 diabetes. Sequencing used immunoSEQ multiplex PCR; TCRdb keeps in-frame clones, though not all of them. Among about 320,000 clones listed, roughly 15% were seen once. Sample: central memory CD4+ T cells from blood. The receptors come from a man aged 25 to 40 in good health. The CDR3 runs from the conserved cysteine through the conserved F or W. Fields, in order: D gene, J gene, V gene, CDR3 protein. The D gene is left open where the match is weak.

d_gene: .; j_gene: TRBJ2-5; v_gene: TRBV7-9; CDR3aa: CASSQLGETQYF
d_gene: TRBD2; j_gene: TRBJ2-3; v_gene: TRBV7-6; CDR3aa: CASSLGLGLEFDTQYF
d_gene: .; j_gene: TRBJ2-3; v_gene: TRBV5-1; CDR3aa: CASSLQGDTQYF
d_gene: TRBD1; j_gene: TRBJ2-1; v_gene: TRBV2; CDR3aa: CASIGTGMNNEQFF
d_gene: .; j_gene: TRBJ2-3; v_gene: TRBV30; CDR3aa: CAWSPGWADTQYF
d_gene: TRBD1; j_gene: TRBJ2-5; v_gene: TRBV5-4; CDR3aa: CASSPRGTGGRETQYF
d_gene: .; j_gene: TRBJ1-2; v_gene: TRBV19; CDR3aa: CASSIGQGGSYGYTF
d_gene: .; j_gene: TRBJ1-5; v_gene: TRBV9; CDR3aa: CASSVSGTPDQPQHF
d_gene: .; j_gene: TRBJ2-5; v_gene: TRBV7-9; CDR3aa: CASSMGAETQYF
d_gene: .; j_gene: TRBJ1-1; v_gene: TRBV4-1; CDR3aa: CASSHPAVVGTEAFF
d_gene: .; j_gene: TRBJ2-7; v_gene: TRBV2; CDR3aa: CASSASRYEQYF
d_gene: .; j_gene: TRBJ2-5; v_gene: TRBV4-1; CDR3aa: CASSQDPSGETQYF
d_gene: .; j_gene: TRBJ1-2; v_gene: TRBV5-8; CDR3aa: CASSLGPTGYTF
d_gene: .; j_gene: TRBJ2-5; v_gene: TRBV9; CDR3aa: CASSGTLGAETQYF
d_gene: .; j_gene: TRBJ1-1; v_gene: TRBV2; CDR3aa: CASSEASQGNTEAFF
d_gene: TRBD1; j_gene: TRBJ2-3; v_gene: TRBV9; CDR3aa: CASSGGSGTGTDTQYF
d_gene: TRBD2; j_gene: TRBJ2-1; v_gene: TRBV9; CDR3aa: CASSVGPSGANEQFF
d_gene: TRBD1; j_gene: TRBJ2-7; v_gene: TRBV7-2; CDR3aa: CASSFNTGAPYEQYF
d_gene: TRBD1; j_gene: TRBJ2-3; v_gene: TRBV7-7; CDR3aa: CASSLVSRGSTDTQYF
d_gene: .; j_gene: TRBJ1-5; v_gene: TRBV4-1; CDR3aa: CASSQDYRQPQHF